The T cell receptor beta chain under discussion was sequenced for a study of T-cell reconstitution after alpha-beta-depleted transplantation in children. Unique molecular identifiers featured in how the TCRbeta library was prepared. TCRdb processed the PCR reads anew with MiXCR; each CDR3 protein has one entry. The table lists approximately 190,000 distinct CDR3 sequences, roughly 6.3% of them singletons. The sample holds many counts of this clonotype. The CDR3 is 15 amino acids. Germline CDR1 is SGHTA and CDR2 is FQGNSA. V dropped 5 bases and J dropped 2; count of bases not matched to a gene: 7. Material: PBMCs, obtained before TCRalphabeta/CD19-depleted stem cell transplant. This receptor was taken from a girl under three years old with combined immunodeficiency, due to receive a stem cell transplant. The chain links TRBV7-2 to TRBJ2-5; 8 bases align to TRBD2. CDR3 in DNA: TGTGCCAGCAGCCTTACTAGCGGAATTCAAGAGACCCAGTACTTC. Its protein is CASSLTSGIQETQYF.